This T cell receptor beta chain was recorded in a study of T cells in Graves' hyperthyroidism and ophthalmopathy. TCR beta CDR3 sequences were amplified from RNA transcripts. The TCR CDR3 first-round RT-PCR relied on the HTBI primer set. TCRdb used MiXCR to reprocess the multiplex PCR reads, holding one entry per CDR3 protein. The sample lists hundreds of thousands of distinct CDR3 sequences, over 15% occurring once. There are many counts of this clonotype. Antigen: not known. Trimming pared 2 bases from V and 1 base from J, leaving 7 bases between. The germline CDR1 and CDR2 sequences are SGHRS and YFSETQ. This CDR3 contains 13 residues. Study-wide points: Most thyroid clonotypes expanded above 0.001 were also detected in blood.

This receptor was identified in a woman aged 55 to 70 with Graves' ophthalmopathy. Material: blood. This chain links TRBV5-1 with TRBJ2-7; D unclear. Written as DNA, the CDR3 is TGCGCCAGCAGCTTCTACCAATCCTACGAGCAGTACTTC. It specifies CASSFYQSYEQYF.